This record looks at one T cell receptor beta chain sequence and its context. Its antigen is still unknown. This sample was included in a study of response to subunit inactivated influenza vaccine. General study points: After each seasonal influenza vaccination, few new T cells are recruited, the authors suggested.

Deletions cut 0 bases from V and 0 bases from J, with 18 bases between. The CDR3 has 20 residues. From germline, CDR1 is SGHTA and CDR2 FQGNSA. Each CDR3 protein is one row after TCRdb ran MiXCR on the RT-PCR reads. The top ten hold 5.5% to 8% of the sample, which has around 760,000 distinct CDR3 sequences, about 15% seen once. The V gene is TRBV7-2, the J gene TRBJ2-6; maybe TRBD2 (5 bases). The receptor's source is a man aged 50-59 years who received an inactivated influenza vaccine. The sample was PBMCs from blood, taken roughly 15 days before vaccination. The CDR3 sequence: CASSLAALAGLLSGANVLTF. CDR3 in DNA: TGTGCCAGCAGCTTAGCAGCGTTGGCAGGACTCCTCTCTGGGGCCAACGTCCTGACTTTC. Drawing the rest from reference TRBV7-2 and TRBJ2-6, the complete variable domain is GAGVSQSPSNKVTEKGKDVELRCDPISGHTALYWYRQSLGQGLEFLIYFQGNSAPDKSGLPSDRFSAERTGGSVSTLTIQRTQQEDSAVYLCASSLAALAGLLSGANVLTFGAGSRLTVL.